The T cell receptor (beta chain) described here comes from a study of CD8 T cells in Susac syndrome. An input of about 0.5 to 1 ug of RNA was subjected to reverse transcription using random hexamers. TCRdb re-derived calls from the immunoSEQ multiplex PCR reads in MiXCR, one entry per CDR3 protein. The profile shows 150,000 to 200,000 distinct CDR3 sequences, less than 95% of them singletons. Germline values: CDR1 GTSNPN, CDR2 SVGIG (reference sequence). V was trimmed by 5 bases and J by 4 bases, leaving 20 bases between them. The CDR3 spans 15 residues. This chain connects TRBV30 to TRBJ1-2; D may be TRBD1 (6 bases). This TCR was sampled from a human donor with multiple sclerosis. The specimen was CD4+ T cells from PBMCs. CDR3: CAWGRTGTWPYGYTF. DNA for the CDR3: TGTGCCTGGGGAAGGACGGGGACATGGCCCTATGGCTACACCTTC.